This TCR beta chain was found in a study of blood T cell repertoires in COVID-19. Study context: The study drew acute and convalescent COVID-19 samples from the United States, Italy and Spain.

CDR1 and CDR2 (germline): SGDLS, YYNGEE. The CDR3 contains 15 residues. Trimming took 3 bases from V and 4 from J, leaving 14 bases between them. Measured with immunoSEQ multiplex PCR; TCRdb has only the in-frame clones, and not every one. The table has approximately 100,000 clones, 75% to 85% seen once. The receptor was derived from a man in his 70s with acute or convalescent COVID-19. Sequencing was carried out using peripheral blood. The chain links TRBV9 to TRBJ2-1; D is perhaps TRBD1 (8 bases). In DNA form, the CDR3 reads TGTGCCAGCAGCGATACAGGGGGAGGGTACAATGAGCAGTTCTTC. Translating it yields CASSDTGGGYNEQFF.